Listed here is a single T cell receptor beta chain. This entry is derived from a study of T-cell memory formation after mild COVID-19. The V end lost 2 bases, the J end lost 2 bases, and 12 bases lay between the germline ends. Germline V CDR1 and CDR2: SGHAT, FQNNGV. The CDR3 contains 15 residues. TCRdb redid the calling of the 5' RACE reads with MiXCR, one entry per CDR3 protein. The sample shows some 300,000 distinct CDR3 sequences, around a fifth of them seen only once. The chain links TRBV11-2 to TRBJ1-1; D is perhaps TRBD1 (6 bases). Material: PBMCs or a T cell subset sorted from them (not recorded which). The TCR comes from a man younger than 35 who had mild COVID-19 (a few samples of this study predate the infection). Cell type and time point are not known. CDR3 DNA sequence: TGTGCCAGCAGCTTACTCGCAGGGGTTAACACTGAAGCTTTCTTT. This codes for CASSLLAGVNTEAFF.